The present T cell receptor (beta chain) was sequenced within a study of graft-versus-host responses after intestinal transplantation. Study-wide background: The study gave all recipients anti-thymocyte globulin induction, then tacrolimus and steroids for approximately 3 years. The study's findings and limits: In recipient marrow, GvH clones were found, and some appeared first in ileum or blood.

Some clones are missing from TCRdb's copy, which holds only in-frame ones; the method was immunoSEQ multiplex PCR. The table shows about 59,000 clones, with 90% to 95% occurring only once. For this clone: Its antigen remains unidentified.

CDR3 length: 16 residues. The V and J ends lost 5 bases and 8 bases, in that order; junction bases with no gene match: 13. The V gene's germline CDR1 is SNHLY and CDR2 FYNNEI. Sequenced here: unstimulated CD4+ T cells sorted from spleen or lymph node cells, sampled before transplant. The receptor's source is a human donor who was the organ donor for an intestinal transplant. J is TRBJ2-3 and V is TRBV2, with 10 bases identical to TRBD2. CDR3 loop: CASSYLRASGGGTQYF. In DNA form, the CDR3 reads TGTGCCAGCAGTTACCTCCGGGCTAGCGGGGGAGGTACGCAGTATTTT.